Below are 28 T cell receptor beta chains sequenced from a single sample in a study of vaccination effects on CD4 cells after COVID-19. Their recognized antigens are unknown. Method: immunoSEQ multiplex PCR; TCRdb's copy keeps in-frame clones and lacks some. The sample has over 30,000 clones; roughly 70% are singletons. Within the ViraFEST assay, antigen-specific CD4+ T cells underwent expansion with viral peptide pools prior to sequencing. Cultured cells yielded isolated CD4+ T cells after 10 days. Prior SARS-CoV-2 infection was absent in the vaccine recipients, as shown by negative nucleocapsid antibodies. The input for sequencing was CD4+ T cells from PBMCs cultured with SARS-CoV-2 spike peptides, taken before COVID-19 vaccination. The source of these receptors is a human donor who received a COVID-19 vaccine.

The chain joins TRBV19 to TRBJ1-1; D call uncertain. V dropped 3 bases and J dropped 6 bases, with 23 bases sitting between them. CDR1 LNHDA and CDR2 SQIVND come from the germline V gene (reference sequence). This CDR3 is 17 amino acids long. CDR3 in DNA: TGTGCCAGTAGTATCGGGCCGGGGAGGAAGGATGGCTCTGAAGCTTTCTTT. Translation gives CASSIGPGRKDGSEAFF. Filled out from reference TRBV19 and TRBJ1-1, the complete variable domain reads DGGITQSPKYLFRKEGQNVTLSCEQNLNHDAMYWYRQDPGQGLRLIYYSQIVNDFQKGDIAEGYSVSREKKESFPLTVTSAQKNPTAFYLCASSIGPGRKDGSEAFFGQGTRLTVV.

The chain couples TRBV7-9 to TRBJ2-3, with TRBD1 matching 8 bases. The CDR3 is 12 residues long. After removal of 5 bases from V and 10 bases from J, the junction contained 5 bases not matched to a gene. Germline loops: CDR1 SEHNR, CDR2 FQNEAQ (reference sequence). As DNA, the CDR3 is TGTGCCAGCAGCGTATCACAGGGGGCGCAGTATTTT. Translation gives CASSVSQGAQYF.

The chain couples TRBV18 to TRBJ2-5; 7 nucleotides line up with TRBD2. This CDR3 region has 13 residues. Germline lookup yields CDR1 KGHSH and CDR2 LQKENI. Germline trimming cut 6 bases from V and 3 bases from J; bases unmatched to any gene: 4. The CDR3 DNA reads as TGTGCCAGCTCGACCGGGACTAAAGAGACCCAGTACTTC. Amino acid sequence: CASSTGTKETQYF.

The chain carries TRBV28 and TRBJ1-2; the D gene is possibly TRBD1 (5 bases). Germline V gene data show CDR1 as MDHEN and CDR2 as SYDVKM. Trimming cost V 10 bases and J 4 bases, with 13 bases left between them. CDR3 length: 12 amino acids. CDR3 protein: CAIPTDTYGYTF. The CDR3 nucleotides are TGTGCCATCCCGACAGATACCTATGGCTACACCTTC.

This chain uses TRBV9 with TRBJ2-3; 9 bases map to TRBD1. V trimming: 4 bases; J trimming: 1 base; junction bases outside the gene matches: 10. This CDR3 contains 17 residues. Germline V gene lookup returns CDR1 SGDLS and CDR2 YYNGEE. CDR3 region: CASSSRFRDRGTDTQYF. In DNA, the CDR3 is TGTGCCAGCAGCTCCCGATTCCGGGACAGGGGCACAGATACGCAGTATTTT. Together with reference TRBV9 and TRBJ2-3, the CDR3 gives the full variable domain: DSGVTQTPKHLITATGQRVTLRCSPRSGDLSVYWYQQSLDQGLQFLIQYYNGEERAKGNILERFSAQQFPDLHSELNLSSLELGDSALYFCASSSRFRDRGTDTQYFGPGTRLTVL.

This clone was recorded a few times. V and J are TRBV6-5 and TRBJ1-2; D remains unclear. CDR1 is MNHEY and CDR2 is SVGAGI in the germline V gene. The CDR3 is made up of 13 amino acids. V dropped 2 bases and J dropped 4 bases, with 8 bases sitting between them. CDR3 sequence: CASSYAVPYGYTF. The CDR3 coding sequence is TGTGCCAGCAGTTACGCAGTCCCCTATGGCTACACCTTC.

About this clone: In the same sample, other DNA sequences code for this CDR3. This chain links TRBV11-3 with TRBJ1-3, with unresolved D. V dropped 5 bases and J dropped 0 bases, with 8 bases sitting between them. This CDR3 has 14 amino acids. Germline V gives CDR1 SGHNT, CDR2 YENEEA. DNA for the CDR3: TGTGCCAGCAGCCGAGACAACTCTGGAAACACCATATATTTT. Translating gives CASSRDNSGNTIYF. Based on the CDR3 plus reference TRBV11-3 and TRBJ1-3, the full variable domain is EAGVVQSPRYKIIEKKQPVAFWCNPISGHNTLYWYLQNLGQGPELLIRYENEEAVDDSQLPKDRFSAERLKGVDSTLKIQPAELGDSAVYLCASSRDNSGNTIYFGEGSWLTVV.

The rearrangement uses TRBV6-1 and TRBJ2-7; D is possibly TRBD2 (7 bases). V was clipped by 2 bases and J by 6 bases, with 8 bases between them. Germline V lookup: CDR1 MNHNS, CDR2 SASEGT. CDR3 length: 12 amino acids. The CDR3 bases are TGTGCCAGCAGTGAAAGGGGGGGCGAGCAGTACTTC. Its protein product is CASSERGGEQYF.

This chain links TRBV6-5 with TRBJ2-1, with 11 bases fitting TRBD2. With V trimmed by 8 bases and J by 8 bases, 11 bases remained unmatched. CDR1 and CDR2 (germline): MNHEY, SVGAGI. The CDR3 has 15 residues. The CDR3 nucleotides read TGTGCCAGCGGCTCAAGACTAGCGGGAAACTATGAGCAGTTCTTC. Its translation is CASGSRLAGNYEQFF.

The rearrangement links TRBV9 to TRBJ2-2; 13 nucleotides align to TRBD2. V lost 4 bases, J lost 0 bases, and 6 bases stayed unmatched. The CDR3 totals 18 residues. From germline, CDR1 is SGDLS and CDR2 YYNGEE. CDR3 sequence reads: CASSKGLAGATNTGELFF. In DNA, the CDR3 is TGTGCCAGCAGCAAAGGACTAGCGGGGGCGACGAACACCGGGGAGCTGTTTTTT.

This chain joins TRBV28 and TRBJ1-5, with D unresolved. V gave up 6 bases and J gave up 0 bases, with 6 bases separating them. The CDR3 is made up of 13 amino acids. Germline loops: CDR1 MDHEN, CDR2 SYDVKM. The CDR3 reads CASRWDSNQPQHF. The CDR3 DNA reads TGTGCCAGCAGATGGGATAGCAATCAGCCCCAGCATTTT.

The gene calls are TRBV28 and TRBJ2-2; tentatively, D is TRBD2 (6 bases). Between the trimmed V and J ends, which lost 4 bases and 0 bases, there was a span of 15 bases. CDR1 is MDHEN, CDR2 SYDVKM, per germline. The CDR3 covers 17 residues. This CDR3 reads CASSSNLWEANTGELFF. CDR3 in DNA: TGTGCCAGCAGTTCCAACCTTTGGGAGGCGAACACCGGGGAGCTGTTTTTT.

The chain is built from TRBV3-1 (or the pseudogene TRBV3-2) and TRBJ1-1; possible D gene TRBD1, 5 bases. Germline CDR1 LGHDT, CDR2 YNNKEL (reference sequence). The CDR3 consists of 14 residues. Between the trimmed V and J ends, which lost 7 bases and 1 base, there was a span of 13 bases. The CDR3 sequence is CASTESGGNTEAFF. The CDR3 DNA sequence: TGTGCCAGCACCGAAAGCGGGGGGAACACTGAAGCTTTCTTT.

The chain links TRBV29-1 to TRBJ2-7; 7 bases agree with TRBD2. V lost 1 base and J lost 5; bases outside the gene matches: 5. The CDR3 is made up of 13 amino acids. In germline, CDR1 is SQVTM, CDR2 ANQGSEA. The CDR3 DNA follows: TGCAGCGTTGAAGGCGGGAGTCCCAACGAGCAGTACTTC. Its translation: CSVEGGSPNEQYF.

The chain recombines TRBV7-9 with TRBJ2-1; D gene ambiguous. Trimming took 6 bases from V and 5 from J, leaving 5 bases between them. CDR1 and CDR2 from the germline V gene are SEHNR and FQNEAQ (reference sequence). The CDR3 has 11 residues. The CDR3 DNA follows: TGTGCCAGCAGTCGGGACAATGAGCAGTTCTTC. Protein sequence: CASSRDNEQFF.

This sequence joins TRBV12-3 or TRBV12-4 and TRBJ1-2, with a weak D call TRBD1 (5 bases). The CDR3 sequence is 12 residues long. Trimming took 9 bases from V and 4 from J, leaving 12 bases between them. CDR3 loop: CASRPDIYGYTF. The CDR3 DNA sequence: TGTGCCAGTCGCCCGGACATCTATGGCTACACCTTC.

This chain links TRBV28 with TRBJ1-1; D remains ambiguous. The V end lost 7 bases, the J end lost 0 bases, and 12 bases lay between the germline ends. In germline, CDR1 is MDHEN, CDR2 SYDVKM. This CDR3 is 14 amino acids long. CDR3: CASKLARLNTEAFF. CDR3 coding DNA: TGTGCCAGCAAACTCGCACGGTTGAACACTGAAGCTTTCTTT.

The genes are TRBV3-1 (or the pseudogene TRBV3-2) and TRBJ1-2, with TRBD1 matching over 8 bases. This CDR3 has 13 amino acids. The germline gives CDR1 LGHDT, CDR2 YNNKEL (reference sequence). The trim removed 5 bases at V and 8 bases at J, leaving 7 bases unmatched. The CDR3 DNA follows: TGTGCCAGCAGCTACAGGGGGGTGGAGGGCTACACCTTC. Protein: CASSYRGVEGYTF.

This chain links TRBV12-3 or TRBV12-4 with TRBJ1-2; D uncertain. Trimming removed 5 bases from V and 9 bases from J, with 10 bases in between. This CDR3 is built from 11 residues. The CDR3 loop reads CASSLGWSYTF. CDR3 sequence (DNA): TGTGCCAGCAGTCTCGGGTGGAGCTACACCTTC.

J is TRBJ1-6 and V is TRBV12-3 or TRBV12-4; a weak D match, TRBD1 (5 bases). The CDR3 runs 13 residues. V lost 6 bases, J lost 14 bases, and 17 bases lay in between. The chain's CDR3 is CASRGLPSRTLHF. The CDR3 DNA sequence: TGTGCCAGCAGGGGACTGCCAAGTAGAACCCTCCACTTT.

A few counts support this clone. The rearrangement joins TRBV5-4 to TRBJ1-2; TRBD1 is a possible D gene (6 bases). Germline-derived CDR1 and CDR2 are SGHNT and YYREEE (reference sequence). The V end lost 4 bases, the J end lost 7 bases, and 35 bases lay between the germline ends. This CDR3 region has 20 residues. CDR3 sequence: CASSPIGTGAWAGRFGGYTF. The CDR3 coding sequence is TGTGCCAGCAGCCCAATTGGGACGGGGGCTTGGGCAGGGCGATTCGGTGGCTACACCTTC.

The chain is built from TRBV7-8 and TRBJ2-1, with TRBD1 matching 9 bases. The CDR3 sequence is 15 residues long. Germline-derived CDR1 and CDR2 are SGHVS and FQNEAQ. J was trimmed by 1 base and V by 5 bases; bases with no gene match: 3. This chain's CDR3 is CASSLQGASYNEQFF. The CDR3 DNA follows: TGTGCCAGCAGCCTACAGGGGGCGTCCTACAATGAGCAGTTCTTC.

The CDR3 coding sequence is TGTGCCACCAGTGGTGGACAGGGGGCGATGGTGGACACCGGGGAGCTGTTTTTT. Translating gives CATSGGQGAMVDTGELFF. The V gene is TRBV24-1, the J gene TRBJ2-2; 11 bases match TRBD1. V shed 5 bases and J 3 bases; nucleotides not matched to a gene: 10. Per the germline V gene, CDR1 is KGHDR and CDR2 is SFDVKD. This CDR3 has 18 residues.

The chain employs TRBV2 and TRBJ2-3, with 7 nucleotides matching TRBD1. The CDR3 has 16 amino acids. V trimming: 4 bases; J trimming: 4 bases; junction bases outside the gene matches: 11. Germline CDR1 and CDR2: SNHLY and FYNNEI. CDR3 DNA: TGTGCCAGCAGTGGAAAGGGACAGCCGCACCCAGATACGCAGTATTTT. It codes for CASSGKGQPHPDTQYF.

The V and J genes are TRBV6-6 and TRBJ1-3; maybe TRBD1 (6 bases). The germline CDR1 and CDR2 sequences are MNHNY and SVGAGI (reference sequence). This CDR3 comprises 17 residues. Trimming shortened V by 5 bases and J by 0 bases, and 17 bases separated the two germline ends. The CDR3 sequence: CASSPRIGTHSGNTIYF. The CDR3 DNA follows: TGTGCCAGCAGTCCGCGCATCGGGACACACTCTGGAAACACCATATATTTT.

The V and J genes are TRBV2 and TRBJ2-7; D could derive from TRBD1 or TRBD2 (5 bases each). The V gene lost 2 bases and the J gene lost 5 bases, with 7 bases spanning the gap. Per germline, CDR1 SNHLY and CDR2 FYNNEI. The CDR3 loop spans 12 amino acids. The CDR3 DNA follows: TGTGCCAGCAGTGAACTGGGGGACGAGCAGTACTTC. It translates to CASSELGDEQYF.

There are a few counts of this clone. The rearrangement links TRBV28 to TRBJ2-7; no definite D call. V lost 2 bases, J lost 3 bases, and 11 bases lay in between. CDR1 MDHEN and CDR2 SYDVKM come from the germline V gene. The length of the CDR3 is 14 residues. The CDR3 protein is CASSLQDPIYEQYF. DNA of the CDR3: TGTGCCAGCAGTTTACAGGATCCGATCTACGAGCAGTACTTC.

This chain connects TRBV5-4 to TRBJ2-2; D not resolved. This CDR3 contains 15 residues. CDR1 SGHNT and CDR2 YYREEE come from the germline V gene (reference sequence). The germline V and J ends were trimmed by 0 bases and 2 bases, with 8 bases remaining between them. CDR3 coding DNA: TGTGCCAGCAGCTTGGAGATCGGTAACACCGGGGAGCTGTTTTTT. As protein: CASSLEIGNTGELFF. Full variable domain (rest looked up from reference TRBV5-4 and TRBJ2-2): ETGVTQSPTHLIKTRGQQVTLRCSSQSGHNTVSWYQQALGQGPQFIFQYYREEENGRGNFPPRFSGLQFPNYSSELNVNALELDDSALYLCASSLEIGNTGELFFGEGSRLTVL.